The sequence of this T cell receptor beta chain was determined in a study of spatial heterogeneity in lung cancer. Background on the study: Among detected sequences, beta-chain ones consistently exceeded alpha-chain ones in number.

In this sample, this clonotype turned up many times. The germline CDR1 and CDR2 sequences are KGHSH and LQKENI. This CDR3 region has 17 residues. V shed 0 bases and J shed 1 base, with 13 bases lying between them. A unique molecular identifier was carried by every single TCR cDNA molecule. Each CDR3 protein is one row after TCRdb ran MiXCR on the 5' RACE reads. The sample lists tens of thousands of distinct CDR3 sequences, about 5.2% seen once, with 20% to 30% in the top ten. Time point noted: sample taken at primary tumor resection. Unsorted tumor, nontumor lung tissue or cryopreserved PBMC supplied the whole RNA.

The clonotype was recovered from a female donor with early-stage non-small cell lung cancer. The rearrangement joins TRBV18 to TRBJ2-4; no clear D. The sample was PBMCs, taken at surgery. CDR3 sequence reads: CASSPPGPLEAKNIQYF. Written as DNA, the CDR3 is TGTGCCAGCTCACCACCCGGGCCCCTCGAGGCCAAAAACATTCAGTACTTC.